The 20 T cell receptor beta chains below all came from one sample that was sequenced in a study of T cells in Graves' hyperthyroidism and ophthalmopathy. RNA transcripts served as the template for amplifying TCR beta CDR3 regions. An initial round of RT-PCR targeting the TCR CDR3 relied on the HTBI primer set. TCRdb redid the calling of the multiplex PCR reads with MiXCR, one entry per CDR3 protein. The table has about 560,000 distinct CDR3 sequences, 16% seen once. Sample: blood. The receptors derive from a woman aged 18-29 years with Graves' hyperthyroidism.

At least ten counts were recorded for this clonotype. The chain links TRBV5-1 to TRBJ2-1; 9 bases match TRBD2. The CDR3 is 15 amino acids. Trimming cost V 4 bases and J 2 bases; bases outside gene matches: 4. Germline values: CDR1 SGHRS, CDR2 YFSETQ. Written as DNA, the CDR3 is TGCGCCAGCAGCGTAGCGGGAGAAACCTACAATGAGCAGTTCTTC. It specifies CASSVAGETYNEQFF. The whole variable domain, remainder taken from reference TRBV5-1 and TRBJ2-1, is KAGVTQTPRYLIKTRGQQVTLSCSPISGHRSVSWYQQTPGQGLQFLFEYFSETQRNKGNFPGRFSGRQFSNSRSEMNVSTLELGDSALYLCASSVAGETYNEQFFGPGTRLTVL.

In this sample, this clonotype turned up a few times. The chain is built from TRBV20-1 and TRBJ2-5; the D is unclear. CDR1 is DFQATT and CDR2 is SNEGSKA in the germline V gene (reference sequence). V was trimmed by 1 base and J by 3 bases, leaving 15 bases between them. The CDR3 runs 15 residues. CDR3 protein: CSARVRGGSKETQYF. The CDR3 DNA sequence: TGCAGTGCTAGAGTTCGCGGCGGAAGCAAAGAGACCCAGTACTTC.

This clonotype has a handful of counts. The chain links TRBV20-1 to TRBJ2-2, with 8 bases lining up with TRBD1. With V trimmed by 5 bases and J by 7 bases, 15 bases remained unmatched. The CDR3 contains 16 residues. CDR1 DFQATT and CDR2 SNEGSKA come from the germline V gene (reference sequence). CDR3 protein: CSAGTLWGQVNGELFF. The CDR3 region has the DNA TGCAGTGCTGGGACATTATGGGGACAGGTTAACGGGGAGCTGTTTTTT.

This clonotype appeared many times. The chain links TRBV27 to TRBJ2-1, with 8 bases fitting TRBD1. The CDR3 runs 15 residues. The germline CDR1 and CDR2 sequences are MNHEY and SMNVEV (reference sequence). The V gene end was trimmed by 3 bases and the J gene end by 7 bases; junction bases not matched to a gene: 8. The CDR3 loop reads CASSFRTGLRNEQFF. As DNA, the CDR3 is TGTGCCAGCAGTTTCCGGACAGGGCTTCGGAATGAGCAGTTCTTC.

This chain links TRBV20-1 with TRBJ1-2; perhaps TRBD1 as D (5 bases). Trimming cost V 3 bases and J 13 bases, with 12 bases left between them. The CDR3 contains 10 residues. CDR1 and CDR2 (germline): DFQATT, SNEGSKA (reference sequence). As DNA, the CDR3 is TGCAGTGCTAGTGGGACGGCCCGCACCTTC. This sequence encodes CSASGTARTF.

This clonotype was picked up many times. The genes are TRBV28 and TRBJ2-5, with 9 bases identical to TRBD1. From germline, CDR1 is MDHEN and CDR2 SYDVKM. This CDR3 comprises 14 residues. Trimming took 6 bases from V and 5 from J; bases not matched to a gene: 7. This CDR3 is CASSYGQGRETQYF. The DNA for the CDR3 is TGTGCCAGCAGCTACGGACAGGGGAGGGAGACCCAGTACTTC. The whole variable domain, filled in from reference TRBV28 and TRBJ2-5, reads DVKVTQSSRYLVKRTGEKVFLECVQDMDHENMFWYRQDPGLGLRLIYFSYDVKMKEKGDIPEGYSVSREKKERFSLILESASTNQTSMYLCASSYGQGRETQYFGPGTRLLVL.

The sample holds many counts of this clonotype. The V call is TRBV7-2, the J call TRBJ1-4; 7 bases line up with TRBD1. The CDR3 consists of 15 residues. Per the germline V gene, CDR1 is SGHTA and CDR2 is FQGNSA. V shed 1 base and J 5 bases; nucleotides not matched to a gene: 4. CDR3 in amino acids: CASSLGDSSNEKLFF. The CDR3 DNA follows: TGTGCCAGCAGCTTAGGGGACAGTTCAAATGAAAAACTGTTTTTT. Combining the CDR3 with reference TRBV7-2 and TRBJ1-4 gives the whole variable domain GAGVSQSPSNKVTEKGKDVELRCDPISGHTALYWYRQSLGQGLEFLIYFQGNSAPDKSGLPSDRFSAERTGGSVSTLTIQRTQQEDSAVYLCASSLGDSSNEKLFFGSGTQLSVL.

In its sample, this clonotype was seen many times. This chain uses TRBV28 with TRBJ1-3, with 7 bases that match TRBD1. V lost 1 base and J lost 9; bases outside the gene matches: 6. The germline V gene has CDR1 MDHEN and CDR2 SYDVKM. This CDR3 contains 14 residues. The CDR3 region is CASSLLQGRGTIYF. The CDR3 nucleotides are TGTGCCAGCAGTTTATTACAGGGGAGGGGCACCATATATTTT.

The CDR3, as DNA: TGTGCCAGCAGCGTAGCCCCTGCGGGAGGGCGGTACGAGCAGTACTTC. It yields the protein CASSVAPAGGRYEQYF. The chain links TRBV9 to TRBJ2-7, with TRBD2 matching over 9 bases. CDR1 SGDLS and CDR2 YYNGEE come from the germline V gene. Germline trimming cut 0 bases from V and 4 bases from J; bases unmatched to any gene: 8. CDR3 size: 16 residues.

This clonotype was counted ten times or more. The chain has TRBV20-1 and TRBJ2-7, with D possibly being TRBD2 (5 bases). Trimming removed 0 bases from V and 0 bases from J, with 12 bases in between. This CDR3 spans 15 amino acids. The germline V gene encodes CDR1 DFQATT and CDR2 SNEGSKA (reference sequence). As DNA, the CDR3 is TGCAGTGCTAGAGATCCAGCGGTGAGCTCCTACGAGCAGTACTTC. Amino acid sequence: CSARDPAVSSYEQYF.

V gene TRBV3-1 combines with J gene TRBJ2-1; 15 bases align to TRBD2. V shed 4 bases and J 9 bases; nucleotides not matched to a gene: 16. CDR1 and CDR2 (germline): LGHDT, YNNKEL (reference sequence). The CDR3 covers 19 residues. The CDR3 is CASSPLPGRTSGRAGEQFF. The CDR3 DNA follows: TGTGCCAGCAGCCCCCTCCCAGGGAGGACTAGCGGGAGGGCCGGTGAGCAGTTCTTC.

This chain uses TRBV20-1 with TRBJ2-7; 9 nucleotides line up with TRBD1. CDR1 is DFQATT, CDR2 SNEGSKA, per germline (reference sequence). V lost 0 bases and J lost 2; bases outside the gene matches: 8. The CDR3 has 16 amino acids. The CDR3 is CSARDGTGLPTYEQYF. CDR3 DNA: TGCAGTGCTAGAGATGGGACAGGGCTCCCCACCTACGAGCAGTACTTC.

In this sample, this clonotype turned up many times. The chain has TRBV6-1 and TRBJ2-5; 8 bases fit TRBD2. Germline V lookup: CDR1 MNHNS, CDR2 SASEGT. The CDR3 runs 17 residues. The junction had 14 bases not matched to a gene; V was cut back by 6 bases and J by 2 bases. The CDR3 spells CASRVRPPVAGQETQYF. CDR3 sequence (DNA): TGTGCCAGCAGGGTACGGCCCCCGGTAGCGGGGCAAGAGACCCAGTACTTC.

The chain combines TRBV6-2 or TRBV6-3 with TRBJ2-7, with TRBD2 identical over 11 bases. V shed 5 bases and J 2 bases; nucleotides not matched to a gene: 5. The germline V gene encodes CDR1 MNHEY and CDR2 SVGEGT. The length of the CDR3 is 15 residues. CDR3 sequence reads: CASSPTSGGPYEQYF. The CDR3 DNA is TGTGCCAGCAGTCCCACTAGCGGGGGACCCTACGAGCAGTACTTC.

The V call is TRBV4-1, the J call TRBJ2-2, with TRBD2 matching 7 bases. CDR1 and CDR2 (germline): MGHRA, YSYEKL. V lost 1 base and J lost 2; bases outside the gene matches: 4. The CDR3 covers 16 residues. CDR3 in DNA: TGCGCCAGCAGCCAAGGCCCTAGCGGAAACACCGGGGAGCTGTTTTTT. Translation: CASSQGPSGNTGELFF.

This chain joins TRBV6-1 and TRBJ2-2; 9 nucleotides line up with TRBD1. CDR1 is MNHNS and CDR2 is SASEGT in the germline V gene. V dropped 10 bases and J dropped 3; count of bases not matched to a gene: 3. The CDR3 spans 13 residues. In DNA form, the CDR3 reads TGTGCCATCGGGACAGGGTACACCGGGGAGCTGTTTTTT. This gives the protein CAIGTGYTGELFF.

The CDR3 DNA follows: TGTGCCAGCAGCCATACGACACACCTAGAGACCCAGTACTTC. This encodes CASSHTTHLETQYF. The rearrangement joins TRBV5-8 to TRBJ2-5, with D hard to call. The V end was cut by 4 bases, the J end by 4 bases, with 14 bases between. From germline, CDR1 is SGHTS and CDR2 YDEGEE. The CDR3 loop spans 14 amino acids.

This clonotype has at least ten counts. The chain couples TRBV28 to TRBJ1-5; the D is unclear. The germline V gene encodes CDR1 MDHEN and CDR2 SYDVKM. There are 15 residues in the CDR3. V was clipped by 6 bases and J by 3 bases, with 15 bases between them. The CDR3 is CASRSYVSTNQPQHF. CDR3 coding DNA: TGTGCCAGCAGATCCTATGTCAGCACCAATCAGCCCCAGCATTTT.

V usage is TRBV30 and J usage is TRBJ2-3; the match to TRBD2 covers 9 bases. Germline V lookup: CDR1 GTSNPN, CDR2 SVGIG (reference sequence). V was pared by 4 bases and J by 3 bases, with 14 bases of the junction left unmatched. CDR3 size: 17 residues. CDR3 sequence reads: CAWNFAGTSGSTDTQYF. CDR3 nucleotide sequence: TGTGCCTGGAACTTTGCGGGAACTAGCGGGTCAACAGATACGCAGTATTTT.

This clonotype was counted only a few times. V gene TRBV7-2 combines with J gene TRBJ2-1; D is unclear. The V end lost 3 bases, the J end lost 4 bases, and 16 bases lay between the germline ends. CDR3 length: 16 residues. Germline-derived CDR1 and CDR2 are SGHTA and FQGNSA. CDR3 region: CASSFDGLVGYNEQFF. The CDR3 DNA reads TGTGCCAGCAGCTTTGACGGCCTCGTGGGGTACAATGAGCAGTTCTTC.